This TCR beta chain was documented in a study of blood T cell repertoires in COVID-19. At the level of the study: The cDNA or gDNA used as material had been derived from T cells, B-cell-depleted T cells, or PBMCs.

V lost 4 bases, J lost 4 bases, and 6 bases stayed unmatched. Germline lookup yields CDR1 SQVTM and CDR2 ANQGSEA. The CDR3 contains 13 residues. Clones were sequenced by immunoSEQ multiplex PCR, and TCRdb holds only the in-frame ones, with some missing. Found here are approximately 300,000 clones, about 93% of them singletons; the top ten hold more than 6%. Patients at the Seattle site were enrolled during active infection and followed longitudinally. The chain is built from TRBV29-1 and TRBJ2-7, with 8 bases identical to TRBD1. Specimen: peripheral blood. This clonotype was sampled from a woman in her twenties or thirties with COVID-19, enrolled during active disease. CDR3 amino acids: CSVVQGARYEQYF. CDR3 DNA sequence: TGCAGCGTTGTTCAGGGGGCGCGTTACGAGCAGTACTTC.